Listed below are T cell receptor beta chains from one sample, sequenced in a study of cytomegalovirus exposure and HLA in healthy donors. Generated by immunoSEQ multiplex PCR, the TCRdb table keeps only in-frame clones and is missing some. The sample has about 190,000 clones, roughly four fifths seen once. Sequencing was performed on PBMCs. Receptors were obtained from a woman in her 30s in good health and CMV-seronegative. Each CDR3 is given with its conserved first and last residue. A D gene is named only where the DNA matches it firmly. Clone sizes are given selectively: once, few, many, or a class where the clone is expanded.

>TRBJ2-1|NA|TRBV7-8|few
TGTGCCAGCAAATCGGCGGGTGAGCAGTTCTTC
CASKSAGEQFF
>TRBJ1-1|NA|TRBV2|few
TGTGCCAGCAGTTACAGGAATTTGAACACTGAAGCTTTCTTT
CASSYRNLNTEAFF
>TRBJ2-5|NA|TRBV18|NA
TGTGCCAGCTCACCTGTTGGGACACCTGAAGATGAGGCCCAGTACTTC
CASSPVGTPEDEAQYF
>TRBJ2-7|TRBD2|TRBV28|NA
TGTGCCAGCAGTGGACTAGCGGTAACATCCTACGAGCAGTACTTC
CASSGLAVTSYEQYF
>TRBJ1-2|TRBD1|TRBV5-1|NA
TGCGCCAGCAGCTTGGCCCGGGACAGCCTTAACTATGGCTACACCTTC
CASSLARDSLNYGYTF
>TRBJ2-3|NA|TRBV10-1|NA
TGCGCCAGCAGTGGGGAGAGGTCGCCGGGGGGCCCAGATACGCAGTATTTT
CASSGERSPGGPDTQYF
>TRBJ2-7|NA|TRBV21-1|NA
TGTGCCAGCAGCAAATACCTAGCGGGAGTCTTAGAGCAGTACTTC
CASSKYLAGVLEQYF
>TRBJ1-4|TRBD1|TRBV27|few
TGTGCCAGCAGAAAAACGGGACAGGCGAATAATAGAAAACTGTTTTTT
CASRKTGQANNRKLFF
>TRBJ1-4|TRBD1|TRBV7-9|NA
TGTGCCAGCAGCCCATTGACAGGGGGCGCCGACGAAAAACTGTTTTTT
CASSPLTGGADEKLFF
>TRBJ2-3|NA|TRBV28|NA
TGTGCCAGCAGGGGGCTTATCACAGATACGCAGTATTTT
CASRGLITDTQYF
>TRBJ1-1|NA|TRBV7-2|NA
TGTGCCAGCAGCTTCGGCGGGGGGGAAGCTTTCTTT
CASSFGGGEAFF
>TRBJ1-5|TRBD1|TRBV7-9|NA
TGTTCCAGCAGCTTAGGCGGACAGGGGTACGTGCCCCAGCATTTT
CSSSLGGQGYVPQHF
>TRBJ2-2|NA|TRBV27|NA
TGTGCCAGCAGTTTATCTCCAGGGAGGATAGGCACCGGGGAGCTGTTTTTT
CASSLSPGRIGTGELFF
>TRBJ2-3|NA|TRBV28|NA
TGTGCCAGCAGGGAGGGCCGTGATACGCAGTATTTT
CASREGRDTQYF
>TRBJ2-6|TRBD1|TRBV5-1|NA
TGCGCCAGCAGCTTCCGGGACAGGGGCTCCTCTGGGGCCAACGTCCTGACTTTC
CASSFRDRGSSGANVLTF
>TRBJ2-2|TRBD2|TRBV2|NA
TGTGCCAGCAGTGGGACTAGCGGGAAAGGGGAGCTGTTTTTT
CASSGTSGKGELFF
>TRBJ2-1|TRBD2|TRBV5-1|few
TGCGCCAGCAGCACCGGTGGGAGCGGGGGTATTTGGTTCTTC
CASSTGGSGGIWFF
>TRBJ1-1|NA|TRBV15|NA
TGTGCCACCAGCAGAGATCCGGACAGTGAAGCTTTCTTT
CATSRDPDSEAFF
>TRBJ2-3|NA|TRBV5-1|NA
TGCGCCAGCAGCTTGGGGCCGTCAGATACGCAGTATTTT
CASSLGPSDTQYF
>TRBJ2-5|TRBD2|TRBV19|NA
TGTGCCAGTAGCCCGTCCCGGGGCGGCGGGAGCAGCGAGACCCAGTACTTC
CASSPSRGGGSSETQYF
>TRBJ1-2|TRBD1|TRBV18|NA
TGTGCCAGCTCACCCCGCGACAGGGCCGGCTACACCTTC
CASSPRDRAGYTF
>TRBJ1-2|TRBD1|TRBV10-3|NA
TGTGCCATCAGCACAGGGGTGGGTTTCGACGGCTACACCTTC
CAISTGVGFDGYTF
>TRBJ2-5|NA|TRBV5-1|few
TGCGCCAGCAGGAAGATAGCACAGGAGCTTCAAGAGACCCAGTACTTC
CASRKIAQELQETQYF
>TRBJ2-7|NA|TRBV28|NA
TGTGCCAGCAGTTTACAGGGGACCTTCCCCTACGAGCAGTACTTC
CASSLQGTFPYEQYF
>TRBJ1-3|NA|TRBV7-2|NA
TGTGCCAGCAGCTATGGACAGACAATTTCTGGAAACACCATATATTTT
CASSYGQTISGNTIYF
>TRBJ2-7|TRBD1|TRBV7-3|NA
TGTGCCAGCAGCTTTCCCGTTTACGGACAGGCAGCCTACGAGCAGTACTTC
CASSFPVYGQAAYEQYF
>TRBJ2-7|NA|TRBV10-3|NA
TGTGCCATCAGTGCACAGGGAGCGTACGAGCAGTACTTC
CAISAQGAYEQYF
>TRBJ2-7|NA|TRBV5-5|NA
TGTGCCAGCAGCTTGTCTGCTGACATTATAAGTCCCTACGAGCAGTACTTC
CASSLSADIISPYEQYF
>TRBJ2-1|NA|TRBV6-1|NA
TGTGCCAGCAGTGATCCCTTCAATGAGCAGTTCTTC
CASSDPFNEQFF
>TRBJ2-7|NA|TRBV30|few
TGTGCCTGGAGTGGACCAGGGGCCGAGCAGTACTTC
CAWSGPGAEQYF
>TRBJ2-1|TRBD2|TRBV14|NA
TGTGCCAGCAGCCTTCAACTCGGACTAGCGGAGCAGTTCTTC
CASSLQLGLAEQFF
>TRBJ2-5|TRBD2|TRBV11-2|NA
TGTGCCAGCGGCCCTCGCGGGGGCCAAGAGACCCAGTACTTC
CASGPRGGQETQYF
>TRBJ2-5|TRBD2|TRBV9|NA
TGTGCCAGCAGCGTAGGGGAGCGGGGGGCGGGAGAGACCCAGTACTTC
CASSVGERGAGETQYF
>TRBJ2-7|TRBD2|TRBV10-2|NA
TGCGCCAGCAGACTAGCGGGATCAACCTACGAGCAGTACTTC
CASRLAGSTYEQYF
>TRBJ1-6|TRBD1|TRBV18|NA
TGTGCCAGCTCAAGGACAGGGGAGTCACCCCTCCACTTT
CASSRTGESPLHF
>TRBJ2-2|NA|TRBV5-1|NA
TGCGCCAGCAGCTCCGCGACAGTGAACACCGGGGAGCTGTTTTTT
CASSSATVNTGELFF
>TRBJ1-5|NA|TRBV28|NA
TGTGCCAGCAGTTTGTCGGCAGGGAATAATCAGCCCCAGCATTTT
CASSLSAGNNQPQHF
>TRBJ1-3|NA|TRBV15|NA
TGTGCCACCAGCAGGGCCGCACAGCTCTCTGGAAACACCATATATTTT
CATSRAAQLSGNTIYF
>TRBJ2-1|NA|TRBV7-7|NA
TGTGCTAGCAGCCAAGACCTAGCGAGTGTCAATGAGCAGTTCTTC
CASSQDLASVNEQFF
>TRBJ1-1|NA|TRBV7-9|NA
TGTGCCAGCAGCTGGGGCGGACAAGGGTTGAGGAACACTGAAGCTTTCTTT
CASSWGGQGLRNTEAFF
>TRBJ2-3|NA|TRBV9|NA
TGTGCCAGCAGCTCGAGACTGACAGATACGCAGTATTTT
CASSSRLTDTQYF
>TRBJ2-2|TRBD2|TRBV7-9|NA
TGTGCCAGCAGCACCATAGCGGGTCCGAACACCGGGGAGCTGTTTTTT
CASSTIAGPNTGELFF
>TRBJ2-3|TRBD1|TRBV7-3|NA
TGTGCCAGCAGCGCACAACCCGGGACAGGCACAGATACGCAGTACTTT
CASSAQPGTGTDTQYF
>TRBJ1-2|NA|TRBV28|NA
TGTGCCAGCAGCCCTGCAGGGGTGGGCTATGGCTACACCTTC
CASSPAGVGYGYTF
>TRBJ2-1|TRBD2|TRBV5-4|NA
TGTGCCAGCAGCTTAAGCGGGGGGGATTACAATGAGCAGTTCTTC
CASSLSGGDYNEQFF
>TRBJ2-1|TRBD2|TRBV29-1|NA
TGCAGCGGGGGACTAGCGCCGACCTACAATGAGCAGTTCTTC
CSGGLAPTYNEQFF
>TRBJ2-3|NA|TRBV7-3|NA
TGTGCCAGCAGCTCAATCGGGAGTGCCACAGATACGCAGTATTTT
CASSSIGSATDTQYF
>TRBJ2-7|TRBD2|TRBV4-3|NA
TGCGCCAGCAGCTTCCTAGCGGGGGTCCACGAGCAGTACTTC
CASSFLAGVHEQYF
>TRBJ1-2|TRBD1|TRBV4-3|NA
TGCGCCAGTGGGGACAGGGGTAACTATGGCTACACCTTC
CASGDRGNYGYTF
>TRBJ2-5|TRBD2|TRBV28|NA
TGTGCCAGCACCCTTGGACTAGCGGCGTACCAAGAGACCCAGTACTTC
CASTLGLAAYQETQYF
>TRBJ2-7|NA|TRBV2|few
TGTGCCAGCAGTGCCCGGGGAGGCGAGCAGTACTTC
CASSARGGEQYF
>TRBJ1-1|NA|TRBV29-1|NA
TGCAGCGTTGAACGGCGGGGGAGGGACACTGAAGCTTTCTTT
CSVERRGRDTEAFF
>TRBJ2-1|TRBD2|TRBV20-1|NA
TGCAGTGCTATACTAGCGGATCGGCAGTTCTTC
CSAILADRQFF
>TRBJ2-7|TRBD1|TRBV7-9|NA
TGTGCCAGCAGCCCTAGGACAGGATGGTACGAGCAGTACTTC
CASSPRTGWYEQYF
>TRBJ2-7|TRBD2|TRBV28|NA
TGTGCCAGCAGTTTAAGGAACCTAGCGGGCAGCTCCTACGAGCAGTACTTC
CASSLRNLAGSSYEQYF